This T cell receptor beta chain was profiled in a study of T cells in Graves' hyperthyroidism and ophthalmopathy. About this clonotype itself: Its antigen is as yet unknown.

Criteria for exclusion of patients were uncontrolled infection, other autoimmune disease, pregnancy or lactation. Amplification of TCR beta CDR3 regions used RNA as the template. TCR CDR3 regions were first amplified by RT-PCR with HTBI primers. TCRdb passed the multiplex PCR reads through MiXCR, listing each CDR3 protein once. Of around 300,000 distinct CDR3 sequences in the sample, approximately 23% are singletons; the top ten hold 64%. General study points: The model forecast ophthalmopathy, anticipating it by a median about 7 months before onset.

This CDR3 contains 15 residues. The V gene lost 6 bases and the J gene lost 3 bases, with 21 bases spanning the gap. In germline, CDR1 is SQVTM, CDR2 ANQGSEA. The chain combines TRBV29-1 with TRBJ2-7; D may be TRBD1 (7 bases). Sequenced material: blood. The sequence derives from a man aged 25 to 45 with Graves' ophthalmopathy. The CDR3 region is CSVDLAGGTNYEQYF. CDR3 DNA sequence: TGCAGCGTCGATCTCGCAGGGGGGACCAACTACGAGCAGTACTTC.